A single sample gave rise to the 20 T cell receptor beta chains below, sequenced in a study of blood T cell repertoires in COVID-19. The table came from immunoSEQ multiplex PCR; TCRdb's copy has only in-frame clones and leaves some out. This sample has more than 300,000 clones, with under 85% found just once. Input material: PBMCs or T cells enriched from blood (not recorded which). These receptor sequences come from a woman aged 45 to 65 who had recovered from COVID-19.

The CDR3 protein is CASSIRDRALGELFF. CDR3 coding DNA: TGTGCCAGTAGTATTCGGGACAGGGCCCTCGGGGAGCTGTTTTTT. The chain couples TRBV19 to TRBJ2-2, with 9 nucleotides matching TRBD1. Germline V gene data show CDR1 as LNHDA and CDR2 as SQIVND (reference sequence). V lost 3 bases and J lost 7; bases outside the gene matches: 6. The CDR3 is made up of 15 amino acids.

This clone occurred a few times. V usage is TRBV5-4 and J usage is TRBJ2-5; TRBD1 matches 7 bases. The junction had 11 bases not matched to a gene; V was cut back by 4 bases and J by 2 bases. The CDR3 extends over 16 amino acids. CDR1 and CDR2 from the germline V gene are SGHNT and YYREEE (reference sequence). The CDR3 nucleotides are TGTGCCAGCAGCGCGAGAGACAGGGTAGGTCAAGAGACCCAGTACTTC. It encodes CASSARDRVGQETQYF.

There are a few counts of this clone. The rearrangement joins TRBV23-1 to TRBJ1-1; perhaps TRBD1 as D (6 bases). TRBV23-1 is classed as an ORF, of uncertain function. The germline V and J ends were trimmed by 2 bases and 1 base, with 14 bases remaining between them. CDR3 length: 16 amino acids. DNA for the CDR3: TGCGCCAGCAGTCAAATTATGCAGGGGCGGAACACTGAAGCTTTCTTT. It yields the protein CASSQIMQGRNTEAFF.

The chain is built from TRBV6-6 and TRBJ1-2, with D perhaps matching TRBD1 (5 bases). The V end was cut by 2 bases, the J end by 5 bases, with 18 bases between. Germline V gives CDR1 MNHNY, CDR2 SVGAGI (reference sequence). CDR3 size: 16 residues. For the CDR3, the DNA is TGTGCCAGCAGTTACCCCTCTGGGTCTCAGGGTTATGGCTACACCTTC. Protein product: CASSYPSGSQGYGYTF.

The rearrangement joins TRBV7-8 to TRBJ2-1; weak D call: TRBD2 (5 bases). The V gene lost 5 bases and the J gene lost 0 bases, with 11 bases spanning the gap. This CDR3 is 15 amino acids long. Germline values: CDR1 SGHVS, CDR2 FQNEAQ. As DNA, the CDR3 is TGTGCCAGCAGCCGGACTGGGAGCTCCTACAATGAGCAGTTCTTC. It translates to CASSRTGSSYNEQFF.

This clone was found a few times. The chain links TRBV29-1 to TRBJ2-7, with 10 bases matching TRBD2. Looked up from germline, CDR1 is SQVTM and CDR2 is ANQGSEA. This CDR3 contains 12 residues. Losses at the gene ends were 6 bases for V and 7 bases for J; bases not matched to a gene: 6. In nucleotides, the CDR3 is TGCAGCGTCCCTAGCGGGAGCGGGGAGCAGTACTTC. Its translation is CSVPSGSGEQYF.

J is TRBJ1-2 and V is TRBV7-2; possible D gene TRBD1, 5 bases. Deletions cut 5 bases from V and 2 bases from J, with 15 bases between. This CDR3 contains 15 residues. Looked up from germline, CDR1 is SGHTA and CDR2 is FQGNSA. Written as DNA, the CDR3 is TGTGCCAGCAGCCCCGGGGGGGTGCCAAACTATGGCTACACCTTC. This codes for CASSPGGVPNYGYTF.

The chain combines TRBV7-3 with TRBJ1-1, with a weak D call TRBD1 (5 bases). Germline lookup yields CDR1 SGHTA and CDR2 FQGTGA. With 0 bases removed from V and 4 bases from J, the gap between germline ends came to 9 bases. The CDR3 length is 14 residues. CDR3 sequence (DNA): TGTGCCAGCAGCTTAACGGGGCAGGGCACTGAAGCTTTCTTT. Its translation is CASSLTGQGTEAFF.

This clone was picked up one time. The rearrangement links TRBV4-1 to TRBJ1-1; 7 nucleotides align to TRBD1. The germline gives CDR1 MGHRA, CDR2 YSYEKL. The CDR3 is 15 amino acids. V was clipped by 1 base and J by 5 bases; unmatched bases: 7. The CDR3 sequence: CASSQVGQRGTEAFF. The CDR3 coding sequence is TGCGCCAGCAGCCAAGTGGGACAGAGGGGGACTGAAGCTTTCTTT.

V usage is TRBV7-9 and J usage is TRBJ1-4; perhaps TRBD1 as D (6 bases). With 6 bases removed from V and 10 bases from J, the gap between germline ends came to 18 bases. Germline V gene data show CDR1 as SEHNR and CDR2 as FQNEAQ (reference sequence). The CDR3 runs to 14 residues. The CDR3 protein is CASSLGTGTPKLFF. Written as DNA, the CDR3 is TGTGCCAGCAGTTTGGGAACCGGGACACCAAAACTGTTTTTT.

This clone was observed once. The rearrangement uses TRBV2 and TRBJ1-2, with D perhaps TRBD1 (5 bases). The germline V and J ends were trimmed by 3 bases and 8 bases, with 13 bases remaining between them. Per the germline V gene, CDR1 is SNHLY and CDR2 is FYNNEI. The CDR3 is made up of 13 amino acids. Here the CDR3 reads CASSDSRAGGYTF. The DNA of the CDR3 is TGTGCCAGCAGTGATTCCAGGGCTGGGGGCTACACCTTC.

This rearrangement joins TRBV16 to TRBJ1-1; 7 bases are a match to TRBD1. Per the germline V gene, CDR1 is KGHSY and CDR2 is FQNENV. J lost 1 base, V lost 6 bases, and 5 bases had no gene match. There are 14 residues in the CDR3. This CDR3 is CASSPGTANTEAFF. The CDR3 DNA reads TGTGCCAGCAGTCCAGGGACAGCGAACACTGAAGCTTTCTTT.

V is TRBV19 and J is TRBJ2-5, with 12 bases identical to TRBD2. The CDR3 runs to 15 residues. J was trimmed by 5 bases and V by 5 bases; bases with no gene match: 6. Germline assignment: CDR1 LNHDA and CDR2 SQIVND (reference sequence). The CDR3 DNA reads TGTGCCAGTAGTTACAGACTAGCGGGGGTTGAGACCCAGTACTTC. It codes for CASSYRLAGVETQYF.

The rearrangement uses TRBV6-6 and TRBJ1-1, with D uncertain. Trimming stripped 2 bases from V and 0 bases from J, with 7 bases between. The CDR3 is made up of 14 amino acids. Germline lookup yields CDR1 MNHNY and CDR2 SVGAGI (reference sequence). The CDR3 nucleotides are TGTGCCAGCAGTTACCTTGACATGAACACTGAAGCTTTCTTT. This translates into CASSYLDMNTEAFF.

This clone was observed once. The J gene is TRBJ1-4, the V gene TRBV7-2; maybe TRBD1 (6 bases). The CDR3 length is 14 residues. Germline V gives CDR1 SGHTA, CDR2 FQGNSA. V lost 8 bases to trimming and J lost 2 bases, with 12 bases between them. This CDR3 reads CASGQSSTNEKLFF. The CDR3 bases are TGTGCCAGCGGACAGAGCTCCACTAATGAAAAACTGTTTTTT.

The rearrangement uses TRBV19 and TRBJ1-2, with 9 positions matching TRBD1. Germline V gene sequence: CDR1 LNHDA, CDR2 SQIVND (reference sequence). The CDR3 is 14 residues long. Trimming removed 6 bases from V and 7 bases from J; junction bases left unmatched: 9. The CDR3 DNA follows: TGTGCCAGTAGCCCCGGGACAGGGTCTGCTGGCTACACCTTC. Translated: CASSPGTGSAGYTF.

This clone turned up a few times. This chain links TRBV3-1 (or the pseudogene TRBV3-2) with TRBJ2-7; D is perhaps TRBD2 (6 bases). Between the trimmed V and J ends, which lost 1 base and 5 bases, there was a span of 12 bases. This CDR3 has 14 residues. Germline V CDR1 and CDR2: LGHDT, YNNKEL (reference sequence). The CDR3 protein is CASSQATGVDEQYF. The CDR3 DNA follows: TGTGCCAGCAGCCAAGCGACGGGGGTAGACGAGCAGTACTTC.

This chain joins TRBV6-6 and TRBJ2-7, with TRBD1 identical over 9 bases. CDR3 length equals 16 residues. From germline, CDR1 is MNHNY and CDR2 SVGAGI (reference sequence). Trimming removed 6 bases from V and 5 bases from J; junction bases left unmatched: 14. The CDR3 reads CASRPSVRYRGHEQYF. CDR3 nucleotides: TGTGCCAGCAGGCCCTCCGTCCGTTACAGGGGGCACGAGCAGTACTTC.

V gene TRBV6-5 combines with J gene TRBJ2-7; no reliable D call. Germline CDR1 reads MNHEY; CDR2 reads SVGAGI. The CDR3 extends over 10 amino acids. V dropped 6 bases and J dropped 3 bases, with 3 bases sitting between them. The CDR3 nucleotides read TGTGCCAGCAGCGGCTACGAGCAGTACTTC. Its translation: CASSGYEQYF.

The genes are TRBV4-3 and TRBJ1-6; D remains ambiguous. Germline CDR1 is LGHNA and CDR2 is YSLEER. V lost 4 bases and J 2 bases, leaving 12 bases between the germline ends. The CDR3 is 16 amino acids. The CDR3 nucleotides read TGCGCCAGCAGCCTTATACACAGTACCTATAATTCACCCCTCCACTTT. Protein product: CASSLIHSTYNSPLHF.